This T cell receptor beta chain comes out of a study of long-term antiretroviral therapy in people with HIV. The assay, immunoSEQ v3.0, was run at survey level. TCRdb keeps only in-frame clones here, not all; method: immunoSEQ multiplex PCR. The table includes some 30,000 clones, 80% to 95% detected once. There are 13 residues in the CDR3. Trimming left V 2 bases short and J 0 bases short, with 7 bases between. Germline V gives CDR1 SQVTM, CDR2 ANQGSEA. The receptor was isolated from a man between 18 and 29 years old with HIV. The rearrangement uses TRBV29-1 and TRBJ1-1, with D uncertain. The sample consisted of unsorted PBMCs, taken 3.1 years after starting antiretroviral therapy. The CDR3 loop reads CSVERQMNTEAFF. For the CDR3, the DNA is TGCAGCGTTGAACGGCAGATGAACACTGAAGCTTTCTTT.